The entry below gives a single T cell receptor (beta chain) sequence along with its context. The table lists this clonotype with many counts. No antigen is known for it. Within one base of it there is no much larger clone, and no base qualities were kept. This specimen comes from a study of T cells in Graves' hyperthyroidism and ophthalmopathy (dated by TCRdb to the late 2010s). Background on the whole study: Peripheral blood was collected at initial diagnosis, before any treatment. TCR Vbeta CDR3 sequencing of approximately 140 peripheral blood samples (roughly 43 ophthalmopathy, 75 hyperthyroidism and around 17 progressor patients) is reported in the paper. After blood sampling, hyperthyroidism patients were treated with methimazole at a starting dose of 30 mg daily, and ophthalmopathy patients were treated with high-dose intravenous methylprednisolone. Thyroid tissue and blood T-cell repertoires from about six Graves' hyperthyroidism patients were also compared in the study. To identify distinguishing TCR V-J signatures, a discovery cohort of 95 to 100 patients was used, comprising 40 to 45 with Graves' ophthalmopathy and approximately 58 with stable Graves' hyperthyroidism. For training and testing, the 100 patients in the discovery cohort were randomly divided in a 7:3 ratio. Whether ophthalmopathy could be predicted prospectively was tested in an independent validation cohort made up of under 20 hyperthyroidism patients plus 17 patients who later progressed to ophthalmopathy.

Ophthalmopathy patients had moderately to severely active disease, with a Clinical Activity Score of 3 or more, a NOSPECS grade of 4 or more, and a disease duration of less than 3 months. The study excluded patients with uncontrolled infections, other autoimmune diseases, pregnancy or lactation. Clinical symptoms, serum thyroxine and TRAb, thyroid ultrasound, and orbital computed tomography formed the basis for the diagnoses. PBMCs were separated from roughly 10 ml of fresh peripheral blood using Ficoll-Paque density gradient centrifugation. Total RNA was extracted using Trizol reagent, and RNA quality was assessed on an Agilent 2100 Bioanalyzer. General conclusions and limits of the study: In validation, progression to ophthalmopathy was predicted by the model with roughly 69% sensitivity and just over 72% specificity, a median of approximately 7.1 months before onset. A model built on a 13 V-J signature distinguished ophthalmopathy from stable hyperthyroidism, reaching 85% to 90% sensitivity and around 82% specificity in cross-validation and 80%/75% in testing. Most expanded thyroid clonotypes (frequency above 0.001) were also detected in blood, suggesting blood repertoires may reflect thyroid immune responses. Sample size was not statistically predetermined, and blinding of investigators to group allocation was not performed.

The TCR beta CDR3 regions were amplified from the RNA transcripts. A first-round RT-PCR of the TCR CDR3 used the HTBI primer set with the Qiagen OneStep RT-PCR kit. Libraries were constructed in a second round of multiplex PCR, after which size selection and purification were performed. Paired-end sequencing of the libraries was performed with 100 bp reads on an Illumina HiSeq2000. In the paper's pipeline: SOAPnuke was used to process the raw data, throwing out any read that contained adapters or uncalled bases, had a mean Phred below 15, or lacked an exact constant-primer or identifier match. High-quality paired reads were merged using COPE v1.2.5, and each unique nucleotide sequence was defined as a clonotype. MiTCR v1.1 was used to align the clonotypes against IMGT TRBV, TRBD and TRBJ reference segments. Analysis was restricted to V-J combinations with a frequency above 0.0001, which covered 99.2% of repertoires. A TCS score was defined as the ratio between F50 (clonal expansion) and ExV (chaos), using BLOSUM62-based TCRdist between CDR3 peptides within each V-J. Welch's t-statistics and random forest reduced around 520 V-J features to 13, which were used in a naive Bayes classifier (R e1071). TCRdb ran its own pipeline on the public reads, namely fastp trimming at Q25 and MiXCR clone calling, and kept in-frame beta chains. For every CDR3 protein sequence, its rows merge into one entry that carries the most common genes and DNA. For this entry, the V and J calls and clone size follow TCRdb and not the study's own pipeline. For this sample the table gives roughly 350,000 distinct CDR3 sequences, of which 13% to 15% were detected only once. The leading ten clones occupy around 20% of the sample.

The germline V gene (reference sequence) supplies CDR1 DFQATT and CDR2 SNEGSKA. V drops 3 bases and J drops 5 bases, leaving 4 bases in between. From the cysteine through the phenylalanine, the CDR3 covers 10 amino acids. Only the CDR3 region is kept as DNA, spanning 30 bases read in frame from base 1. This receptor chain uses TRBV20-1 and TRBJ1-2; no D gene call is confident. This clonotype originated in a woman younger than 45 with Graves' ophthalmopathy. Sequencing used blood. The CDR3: CSASAYGYTF. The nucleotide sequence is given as TGCAGTGCTAGCGCATATGGCTACACCTTC.